This T cell receptor beta chain emerged from a study of T cell responses to AZD1222 COVID-19 vaccine. Germline assignment: CDR1 MNHEY and CDR2 SMNVEV (reference sequence). The ends were cut back, 6 bases at V and 1 base at J, with 15 bases in the middle. CDR3 size: 15 residues. The protocol was immunoSEQ multiplex PCR, while the TCRdb copy is restricted to in-frame clones and leaves out a portion. The sample consists of under 200,000 clones, around nine tenths of them appearing once. Study findings and constraints: Close to half of spike-specific TCRs reportedly recognize unmutated variant regions. AZD1222 recipients seropositive at baseline numbered only six or seven. Without day 14 samples, only post-peak T cell repertoires were studied. The study found vaccine-associated CD4 TCRs spanning spike, dominant at 160-218 and 743-854.

As concerns this clone: Its antigen is undetermined.

V and J are TRBV27 and TRBJ1-1, with no clear D. The sequencing used peripheral blood, collected 28 days after the second dose of the MenACWY control vaccine. This TCR was sampled from an adult who received the MenACWY meningococcal vaccine as a control. CDR3 sequence: CASSGRRTGNTEAFF. CDR3 DNA: TGTGCCAGCAGCGGGCGAAGGACTGGGAACACTGAAGCTTTCTTT.